The 8 T cell receptor beta chains below were found in one sample sequenced in a study of T-cell reconstitution after alpha-beta-depleted transplantation in children. The library targeted TCRbeta and was prepared with unique molecular identifiers. TCRdb passed the PCR reads through MiXCR, listing each CDR3 protein once. The sample lists a few hundred thousand distinct CDR3 sequences, 15% to 20% occurring once. The input for sequencing was PBMCs from the stem cell graft donor, taken from the stem cell graft. The receptors were sampled from a human donor who donated a stem cell graft to a child with acute lymphoblastic leukemia.

V and J are TRBV6-2 or TRBV6-3 and TRBJ2-2, with D unresolved. Looked up from germline, CDR1 is MNHEY and CDR2 is SVGEGT. The CDR3 has 13 residues. V was shortened by 2 bases and J by 6 bases, with 7 bases between the two germline ends. CDR3 amino acids: CASSYGSAGELFF. The CDR3 DNA is TGTGCCAGCAGTTACGGCAGTGCCGGGGAGCTGTTTTTT.

This sequence joins TRBV9 and TRBJ1-2; TRBD1 might be the D (5 bases). The ends were cut back, 3 bases at V and 5 bases at J, with 11 bases in the middle. Germline CDR1 reads SGDLS; CDR2 reads YYNGEE. CDR3 size: 13 residues. CDR3 amino acids: CASSEQEVYGYTF. The CDR3 bases are TGTGCCAGCAGCGAACAGGAAGTATATGGCTACACCTTC.

CDR3 nucleotide sequence: TGTGCCACCCGACAGGGCTACACCGGGGAGCTGTTTTTT. As protein: CATRQGYTGELFF. The rearrangement joins TRBV10-3 to TRBJ2-2, with TRBD1 matching over 7 bases. The CDR3 runs 13 residues. J was trimmed by 3 bases and V by 10 bases; bases with no gene match: 5. Germline V gene sequence: CDR1 ENHRY, CDR2 SYGVKD.

This clonotype turned up a few times. This rearrangement joins TRBV7-9 to TRBJ2-2; possible D gene TRBD2, 6 bases. The V gene's germline CDR1 is SEHNR and CDR2 FQNEAQ (reference sequence). V was pared by 5 bases and J by 11 bases, with 9 bases between. The CDR3 contains 11 residues. The CDR3 DNA is TGTGCCAGCAGCGGGACTGCTGAGCTGTTTTTT. Residues: CASSGTAELFF.

V and J are TRBV6-6 and TRBJ1-2; D uncertain. Per germline, CDR1 MNHNY and CDR2 SVGAGI (reference sequence). V was trimmed by 8 bases and J by 4 bases, leaving 14 bases between them. This CDR3 has 13 amino acids. The CDR3 spells CASGHGLRYGYTF. CDR3 bases: TGTGCCAGCGGTCACGGCCTTCGCTATGGCTACACCTTC.

This clonotype occurred a few times. The chain carries TRBV5-6 and TRBJ2-3; 13 bases match TRBD2. This CDR3 has 19 residues. The V gene end was trimmed by 0 bases and the J gene end by 0 bases; junction bases not matched to a gene: 7. Germline V gene sequence: CDR1 SGHDT, CDR2 YYEEEE. This chain's CDR3 is CASSLARGTSGISTDTQYF. CDR3 bases: TGTGCCAGCAGCTTGGCCCGAGGGACTAGCGGGATCAGCACAGATACGCAGTATTTT.

The chain is built from TRBV12-3 or TRBV12-4 and TRBJ2-1; D is possibly TRBD1 (5 bases). The V and J ends lost 3 bases and 1 base respectively, with 19 bases between them. The length of the CDR3 is 18 residues. CDR3 sequence reads: CASSFGARVEKSYNEQFF. CDR3 bases: TGTGCCAGCAGTTTTGGGGCCCGGGTCGAGAAGTCCTACAATGAGCAGTTCTTC.

The chain recombines TRBV9 with TRBJ1-2; D call uncertain. The CDR3 length is 13 residues. Germline-derived CDR1 and CDR2 are SGDLS and YYNGEE. Deletions cut 0 bases from V and 5 bases from J, with 8 bases between. The CDR3 spells CASSVGPDYGYTF. The DNA for the CDR3 is TGTGCCAGCAGCGTAGGGCCAGATTATGGCTACACCTTC. Full variable domain (outside the CDR3, taken from reference TRBV9 and TRBJ1-2): DSGVTQTPKHLITATGQRVTLRCSPRSGDLSVYWYQQSLDQGLQFLIQYYNGEERAKGNILERFSAQQFPDLHSELNLSSLELGDSALYFCASSVGPDYGYTFGSGTRLTVV.